This TCR beta chain was identified in a study of shared clonotypes between healthy human individuals. General study points: Sorted-subset sequencing, rarefaction showed, was incomplete despite large depth.

Deep was the level at which the assay was run. Each PCR replicate from the sorted subsets contained roughly 210 ng DNA, which is tens of thousands of T cell genomes. Produced via immunoSEQ multiplex PCR; TCRdb's table is partial and in-frame only. The top ten clones hold about 1% of a sample with some 1.5 million clones, 95% to 97% of them seen once. Concerning this clone: The antigen is undetermined.

V was pared by 5 bases and J by 4 bases, with 7 bases of the junction left unmatched. The CDR3 has 15 amino acids. The germline V gene encodes CDR1 SEHNR and CDR2 FQNEAQ (reference sequence). The source of this sequence is a man aged 25-40 years in good health. The rearrangement links TRBV7-9 to TRBJ2-1, with 8 positions matching TRBD2. Sequences were obtained from naive CD4+ T cells sorted from blood. Subset indicated: CD45RA+ positively selected. Here the CDR3 reads CASSPAGDWYNEQFF. In nucleotides, the CDR3 is TGTGCCAGCAGCCCAGCGGGAGATTGGTACAATGAGCAGTTCTTC.